One and the same sample provided the 15 T cell receptor beta chains below, sequenced in a study of T cells in localized non-small cell lung cancer. TCRdb's table, derived via immunoSEQ multiplex PCR, lists solely in-frame clones and lacks some. The repertoire holds about 34,000 clones, 85% to 95% seen once, with about 0.7% in the top ten. Sequenced here: peripheral blood, sampled before any cancer treatment. Receptor source: a woman aged 35 to 70 with stage I lung adenocarcinoma.

This chain joins TRBV5-1 and TRBJ2-7; 7 bases are a match to TRBD1. The CDR3 has 18 amino acids. Trimming removed 2 bases from V and 9 bases from J; junction bases left unmatched: 23. Germline CDR1 is SGHRS and CDR2 is YFSETQ. CDR3 coding DNA: TGCGCCAGCAGCTTTCCGCCACGGTCCGGGACAGTTATCCCGCGGCAGTACTTC. This gives the protein CASSFPPRSGTVIPRQYF.

The V and J genes are TRBV2 and TRBJ2-3; D might be TRBD1 (6 bases). CDR1 SNHLY and CDR2 FYNNEI come from the germline V gene. The CDR3 has 18 amino acids. The V and J ends lost 4 bases and 5 bases respectively, with 25 bases between them. The CDR3 sequence: CASSALVGRGHLGDTQYF. The CDR3 nucleotides are TGTGCCAGCAGTGCTCTGGTTGGCCGGGGACACCTGGGAGATACGCAGTATTTT.

The J gene is TRBJ2-5, the V gene TRBV6-4; D may correspond to TRBD1 or TRBD2 (6 bases each). The germline V and J ends were trimmed by 3 bases and 5 bases, with 19 bases remaining between them. The CDR3 covers 16 residues. The germline V gene encodes CDR1 MRHNA and CDR2 SNTAGT. DNA for the CDR3: TGTGCCAGCAGTGAGGGGGGCCGGGGATACGGGGAGACCCAGTACTTC. It codes for CASSEGGRGYGETQYF.

Details on this clone: The junction departs from the called germline gene at one end, perhaps through a read error. The chain combines TRBV7-2 with TRBJ2-7; possibly TRBD2 for D (5 bases). Germline loops: CDR1 SGHTA, CDR2 FQGNSA. CDR3 size: 14 residues. This CDR3 is CASSVAPSSYEQYF. In nucleotides, the CDR3 is TGTGCCAGCAGCGTAGCGCCCAGCTCCTACGAGCAGTACTTC.

This clone has a single count. CDR3 sequence reads: CASLPDNRGQGGYTF. The CDR3 DNA reads TGTGCCAGTTTACCGGACAACCGGGGCCAGGGGGGCTACACCTTC. The V call is TRBV19, the J call TRBJ1-2, with D perhaps matching TRBD1 (6 bases). The CDR3 is 15 residues long. V lost 8 bases to trimming and J lost 8 bases, with 24 bases between them. Germline V lookup: CDR1 LNHDA, CDR2 SQIVND (reference sequence).

The V gene is TRBV6-5, the J gene TRBJ1-1, with 9 bases identical to TRBD1. This CDR3 contains 12 residues. Trimming removed 6 bases from V and 8 bases from J; junction bases left unmatched: 4. Germline CDR1 reads MNHEY; CDR2 reads SVGAGI. As DNA, the CDR3 is TGTGCCAGCAGGACCGGGACAGGGGAAGCTTTCTTT. This translates into CASRTGTGEAFF.

This sequence joins TRBV19 and TRBJ1-4; D not resolved. Germline V gene lookup returns CDR1 LNHDA and CDR2 SQIVND (reference sequence). The ends were cut back, 3 bases at V and 0 bases at J, with 8 bases in the middle. The length of the CDR3 is 15 residues. The CDR3 bases are TGTGCCAGTAGTATGGCAGCCGCAACTAATGAAAAACTGTTTTTT. Amino acids: CASSMAAATNEKLFF.

This sequence joins TRBV7-2 and TRBJ1-4; maybe TRBD1 (5 bases). The V and J ends lost 4 bases and 7 bases respectively, with 13 bases between them. Germline V gene sequence: CDR1 SGHTA, CDR2 FQGNSA. The CDR3 has 14 residues. The DNA of the CDR3 is TGTGCCAGCAGCTGGGCGGGGCCGGGTGAAAAACTGTTTTTT. It is translated as CASSWAGPGEKLFF.

V is TRBV18 and J is TRBJ2-7; possibly TRBD1 for D (6 bases). Germline V gives CDR1 KGHSH, CDR2 LQKENI. CDR3 length: 16 amino acids. V was trimmed by 3 bases and J by 5 bases, leaving 20 bases between them. CDR3 amino acids: CASSPGAPTWNHEQYF. DNA of the CDR3: TGTGCCAGCTCACCGGGGGCCCCCACGTGGAACCACGAGCAGTACTTC.

The rearrangement uses TRBV27 and TRBJ2-7, with D maybe TRBD1 (5 bases). V gave up 4 bases and J gave up 2 bases, with 18 bases separating them. Per the germline V gene, CDR1 is MNHEY and CDR2 is SMNVEV (reference sequence). The CDR3 has 16 amino acids. The CDR3 loop reads CASSSRARVDTYEQYF. The CDR3 coding sequence is TGTGCCAGCAGTTCCAGGGCCCGGGTGGACACCTACGAGCAGTACTTC.

This chain joins TRBV19 and TRBJ2-5; TRBD2 agrees at 7 bases. Germline CDR1 and CDR2: LNHDA and SQIVND (reference sequence). The CDR3 has 13 residues. The V and J ends lost 6 bases and 2 bases, in that order; junction bases with no gene match: 3. The CDR3, as DNA: TGTGCCAGTAGCGGACTAGGACAAGAGACCCAGTACTTC. Its protein is CASSGLGQETQYF.

The chain combines TRBV2 with TRBJ2-2; D gene uncertain. The CDR3 runs 15 residues. V was shortened by 6 bases and J by 0 bases, with 11 bases between the two germline ends. Per germline, CDR1 SNHLY and CDR2 FYNNEI. The CDR3 here is CASRGQYSNTGELFF. CDR3 bases: TGTGCCAGCAGGGGCCAATACTCGAACACCGGGGAGCTGTTTTTT.

The chain employs TRBV4-3 and TRBJ1-6; D gene unclear. CDR1 is LGHNA and CDR2 is YSLEER in the germline V gene. The length of the CDR3 is 16 residues. Trimming cost V 1 base and J 7 bases, with 14 bases left between them. The CDR3 protein is CASSQVIGLSNSPLHF. The DNA for the CDR3 is TGCGCCAGCAGCCAAGTTATAGGGCTTTCGAATTCACCCCTCCACTTT.

The chain carries TRBV11-2 and TRBJ1-1, with D perhaps TRBD1 (5 bases). Trimming took off 2 bases at V and 4 bases at J, with 14 bases between the two ends. Germline V gene data show CDR1 as SGHAT and CDR2 as FQNNGV. The CDR3 is 15 amino acids. For the CDR3, the DNA is TGTGCCAGCAGCTTATTCTCGGGTAGGGGCACTGAAGCTTTCTTT. It yields the protein CASSLFSGRGTEAFF.

The chain has TRBV9 and TRBJ2-7; TRBD2 aligns across 8 bases. The trim removed 3 bases at V and 5 bases at J, leaving 10 bases unmatched. The CDR3 covers 15 residues. Germline V gene lookup returns CDR1 SGDLS and CDR2 YYNGEE. The CDR3 reads CASSAFGTSIHEQYF. CDR3 nucleotide sequence: TGTGCCAGCAGCGCCTTCGGGACTAGTATCCACGAGCAGTACTTC.